This entry describes one T cell receptor (beta chain). The germline gives CDR1 SGHTA, CDR2 FQGTGA. Trimming removed 2 bases at V and 2 bases at J, with 9 bases between. CDR3 length: 14 residues. Following autologous stem cell transplantation, relapse occurred in every patient, and exposure to brentuximab vedotin varied. This specimen comes from a study of PD-1 blockade in classical Hodgkin lymphoma. Using immunoSEQ multiplex PCR, the repertoire was profiled, and TCRdb retains in-frame clones only, with some absent. Of some 30,000 clones detected, 70% to 75% appear once; the ten largest clones hold more than 2.5%.

This receptor was obtained from a human donor with classical Hodgkin lymphoma. Material: peripheral blood mononuclear cells (PBMCs), obtained before the second cycle of nivolumab. V is TRBV7-3 and J is TRBJ1-2; no definite D call. The chain's CDR3 is CASSLSAENYGYTF. DNA of the CDR3: TGTGCCAGCAGCTTATCGGCGGAAAACTATGGCTACACCTTC. Supplemented by reference TRBV7-3 and TRBJ1-2, the full variable domain reads GAGVSQTPSNKVTEKGKYVELRCDPISGHTALYWYRQSLGQGPEFLIYFQGTGAADDSGLPNDRFFAVRPEGSVSTLKIQRTERGDSAVYLCASSLSAENYGYTFGSGTRLTVV.